This T cell receptor (beta chain) was sequenced during a study of spatial heterogeneity in lung cancer. Study-level points and caveats: Expanded alpha and beta TCR counts within tumors tracked tumor mutation counts.

The CDR3 runs 16 residues. J gave up 0 bases and V 2 bases, and 7 bases lay outside the gene matches. Per germline, CDR1 DFQATT and CDR2 SNEGSKA (reference sequence). TCRdb independently ran MiXCR on the 5' RACE reads; one entry per CDR3 protein. The sample lists 7,000 or so distinct CDR3 sequences; approximately 3.1% were seen once. This clonotype has ten or more counts. Its antigen remains unknown. Indicated time point: sample taken at primary tumor resection. The chain has TRBV20-1 and TRBJ2-7; TRBD2 aligns across 10 bases. The TCR sequence derives from a male donor with early-stage non-small cell lung cancer. The sample was lung tumor tissue, taken at surgery. In DNA, the CDR3 is TGCAGTGCTAGACCCGGGACTAGCGTTCTCTCCTACGAGCAGTACTTC. Amino acids: CSARPGTSVLSYEQYF.